One and the same sample provided the 13 T cell receptor beta chains below, sequenced in a study of blood T cell repertoires in COVID-19. This table comes from immunoSEQ multiplex PCR, and its TCRdb copy is limited to in-frame clones, with some not included. The data show about 500,000 clones, approximately 89% seen once. Sequencing was performed on peripheral blood. These receptors originate from a young man with COVID-19, enrolled during active disease.

The rearrangement uses TRBV3-1 (or the pseudogene TRBV3-2) and TRBJ2-1; D gene uncertain. The CDR3 covers 12 residues. CDR1 is LGHDT and CDR2 is YNNKEL in the germline V gene (reference sequence). V dropped 7 bases and J dropped 0 bases, with 4 bases sitting between them. The CDR3 region has the DNA TGTGCCAGCACTACCTCCTACAATGAGCAGTTCTTC. Protein product: CASTTSYNEQFF.

V gene TRBV27 combines with J gene TRBJ2-2, with D maybe TRBD2 (5 bases). V was cut by 6 bases and J by 2 bases, with 13 bases left in between. Germline loops: CDR1 MNHEY, CDR2 SMNVEV (reference sequence). CDR3 length: 15 amino acids. The CDR3 loop reads CASRSETINTGELFF. CDR3 DNA sequence: TGTGCCAGCAGGAGTGAGACTATTAACACCGGGGAGCTGTTTTTT.

V is TRBV6-5 and J is TRBJ2-5, with 7 bases that match TRBD2. V shed 2 bases and J 3 bases; nucleotides not matched to a gene: 3. Germline V gene data show CDR1 as MNHEY and CDR2 as SVGAGI. The CDR3 is 14 residues long. The CDR3 coding sequence is TGTGCCAGCAGTTACGGGAGGGTGGAAGAGACCCAGTACTTC. It yields the protein CASSYGRVEETQYF.

This chain joins TRBV7-9 and TRBJ2-3, with 9 bases that match TRBD2. The CDR3 spans 19 residues. Trimming cost V 0 bases and J 6 bases; bases outside gene matches: 16. Germline assignment: CDR1 SEHNR and CDR2 FQNEAQ (reference sequence). The CDR3 DNA reads as TGTGCCAGCAGCTTAGCCGGGCGGACGCGGGGGGGATGGTCCGATACGCAGTATTTT. Protein sequence: CASSLAGRTRGGWSDTQYF. Variable domain in full (rest from reference TRBV7-9 and TRBJ2-3): DTGVSQNPRHKITKRGQNVTFRCDPISEHNRLYWYRQTLGQGPEFLTYFQNEAQLEKSRLLSDRFSAERPKGSFSTLEIQRTEQGDSAMYLCASSLAGRTRGGWSDTQYFGPGTRLTVL.

The rearrangement uses TRBV3-1 (or the pseudogene TRBV3-2) and TRBJ2-5; 9 positions match TRBD2. This CDR3 comprises 17 residues. Losses at the gene ends were 1 base for V and 5 bases for J; bases not matched to a gene: 11. Germline values: CDR1 LGHDT, CDR2 YNNKEL (reference sequence). CDR3 protein: CASSQGTAGGPGETQYF. The CDR3 DNA is TGTGCCAGCAGCCAAGGGACGGCGGGAGGGCCGGGTGAGACCCAGTACTTC.

To note about this clone: Other DNA sequences within the sample encode an identical CDR3. The rearrangement uses TRBV2 and TRBJ2-7; D gene uncertain. The germline V and J ends were trimmed by 6 bases and 2 bases, with 8 bases remaining between them. CDR1 and CDR2 from the germline V gene are SNHLY and FYNNEI. CDR3 length: 12 residues. This CDR3 is CASSRQAYEQYF. The CDR3 DNA is TGTGCCAGCAGCAGACAAGCCTACGAGCAGTACTTC.

The rearrangement links TRBV11-2 to TRBJ2-5; 7 nucleotides match TRBD2. Per germline, CDR1 SGHAT and CDR2 FQNNGV. The CDR3 runs 18 residues. The V gene end was trimmed by 4 bases and the J gene end by 2 bases; junction bases not matched to a gene: 16. CDR3 in amino acids: CASSSYGGRGGGQETQYF. In DNA, the CDR3 is TGTGCCAGCAGCTCCTACGGGGGTAGGGGCGGGGGTCAAGAGACCCAGTACTTC.

In DNA form, the CDR3 reads TGCGCCAGCAGCCAAGCTTGGCAGGGATCCACTGAAGCTTTCTTT. Protein product: CASSQAWQGSTEAFF. The chain has TRBV4-1 and TRBJ1-1, with TRBD1 as a possible D gene (5 bases). The CDR3 loop spans 15 amino acids. Looked up from germline, CDR1 is MGHRA and CDR2 is YSYEKL. Trimming took 1 base from V and 4 from J, leaving 13 bases between them.

This CDR3 reads CASGTGIGNEQFF. For the CDR3, the DNA is TGTGCCAGCGGTACAGGGATAGGCAATGAGCAGTTCTTC. J is TRBJ2-1 and V is TRBV2; D is perhaps TRBD1 (6 bases). The germline V and J ends were trimmed by 8 bases and 6 bases, with 14 bases remaining between them. Germline CDR1 SNHLY, CDR2 FYNNEI. This CDR3 region has 13 residues.

J is TRBJ2-7 and V is TRBV11-1, with TRBD2 matching over 9 bases. V dropped 5 bases and J dropped 2; count of bases not matched to a gene: 7. The CDR3 consists of 15 residues. CDR1 is SGHAT, CDR2 FQDESV, per germline (reference sequence). As DNA, the CDR3 is TGTGCCAGCAGCCTAATAGCGGGGGAGGCCTACGAGCAGTACTTC. This encodes CASSLIAGEAYEQYF. Together with reference TRBV11-1 and TRBJ2-7, the CDR3 gives the full variable domain: EAEVAQSPRYKITEKSQAVAFWCDPISGHATLYWYRQILGQGPELLVQFQDESVVDDSQLPKDRFSAERLKGVDSTLKIQPAELGDSAMYLCASSLIAGEAYEQYFGPGTRLTVT.

The chain is built from TRBV30 and TRBJ2-2; tentatively, D is TRBD2 (5 bases). Trimming stripped 4 bases from V and 1 base from J, with 7 bases between. CDR3 size: 13 residues. The germline V gene has CDR1 GTSNPN and CDR2 SVGIG (reference sequence). As DNA, the CDR3 is TGTGCCTGGAACAGCGGGAACACCGGGGAGCTGTTTTTT. Protein product: CAWNSGNTGELFF. Together with reference TRBV30 and TRBJ2-2, the CDR3 gives the full variable domain: SQTIHQWPATLVQPVGSPLSLECTVEGTSNPNLYWYRQAAGRGLQLLFYSVGIGQISSEVPQNLSASRPQDRQFILSSKKLLLSDSGFYLCAWNSGNTGELFFGEGSRLTVL.

V is TRBV27 and J is TRBJ2-7, with D possibly being TRBD1 (5 bases). Germline CDR1 MNHEY, CDR2 SMNVEV (reference sequence). Trimming stripped 2 bases from V and 2 bases from J, with 10 bases between. The CDR3 runs to 14 residues. CDR3 bases: TGTGCCAGCAGTTTACAGGGCCGTACCTACGAGCAGTACTTC. Translation gives CASSLQGRTYEQYF.

V and J are TRBV9 and TRBJ1-2, with D tentatively TRBD1 (5 bases). The germline V and J ends were trimmed by 0 bases and 4 bases, with 13 bases remaining between them. CDR3 length equals 15 residues. CDR1 SGDLS and CDR2 YYNGEE come from the germline V gene. Here the CDR3 DNA reads TGTGCCAGCAGCGTAGAAGTTGGGCAGGGCTATGGCTACACCTTC. Translation: CASSVEVGQGYGYTF.